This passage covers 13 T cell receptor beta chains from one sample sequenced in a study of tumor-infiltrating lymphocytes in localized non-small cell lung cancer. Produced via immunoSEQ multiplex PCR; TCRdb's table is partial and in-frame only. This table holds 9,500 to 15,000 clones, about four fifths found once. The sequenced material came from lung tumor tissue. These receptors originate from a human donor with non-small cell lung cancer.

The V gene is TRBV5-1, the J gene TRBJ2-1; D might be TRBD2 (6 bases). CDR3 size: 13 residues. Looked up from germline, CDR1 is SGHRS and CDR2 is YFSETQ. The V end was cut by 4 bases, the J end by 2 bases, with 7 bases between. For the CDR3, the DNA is TGCGCCAGCAGCCGGGGGACCTACAATGAGCAGTTCTTC. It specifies CASSRGTYNEQFF.

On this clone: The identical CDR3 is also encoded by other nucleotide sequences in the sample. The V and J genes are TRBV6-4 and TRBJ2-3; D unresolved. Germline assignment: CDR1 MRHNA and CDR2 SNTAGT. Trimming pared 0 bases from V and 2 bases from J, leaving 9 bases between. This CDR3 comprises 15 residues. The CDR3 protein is CASSDSVGSTDTQYF. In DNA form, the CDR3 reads TGTGCCAGCAGTGACTCTGTGGGTTCCACAGATACGCAGTATTTT.

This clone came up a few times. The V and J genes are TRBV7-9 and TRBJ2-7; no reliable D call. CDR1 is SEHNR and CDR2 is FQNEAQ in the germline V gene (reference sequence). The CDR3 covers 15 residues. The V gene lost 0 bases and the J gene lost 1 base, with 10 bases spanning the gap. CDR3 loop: CASSLAGGRSYEQYF. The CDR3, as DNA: TGTGCCAGCAGCTTAGCAGGCGGCAGATCCTACGAGCAGTACTTC. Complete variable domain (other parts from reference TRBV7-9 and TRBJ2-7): DTGVSQNPRHKITKRGQNVTFRCDPISEHNRLYWYRQTLGQGPEFLTYFQNEAQLEKSRLLSDRFSAERPKGSFSTLEIQRTEQGDSAMYLCASSLAGGRSYEQYFGPGTRLTVT.

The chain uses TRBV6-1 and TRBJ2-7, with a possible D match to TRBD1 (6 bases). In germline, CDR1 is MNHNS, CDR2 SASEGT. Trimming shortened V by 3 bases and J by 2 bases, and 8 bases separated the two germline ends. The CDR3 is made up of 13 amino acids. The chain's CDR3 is CASSDRGPYEQYV. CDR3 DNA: TGTGCCAGCAGTGACAGGGGTCCCTACGAGCAGTACGTC.

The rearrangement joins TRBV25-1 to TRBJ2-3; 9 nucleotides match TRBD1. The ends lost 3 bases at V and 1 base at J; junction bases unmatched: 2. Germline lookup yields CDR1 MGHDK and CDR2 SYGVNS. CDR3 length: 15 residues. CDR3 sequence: CASSDWTGGTDTQYF. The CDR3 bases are TGTGCCAGCAGTGATTGGACAGGGGGCACAGATACGCAGTATTTT.

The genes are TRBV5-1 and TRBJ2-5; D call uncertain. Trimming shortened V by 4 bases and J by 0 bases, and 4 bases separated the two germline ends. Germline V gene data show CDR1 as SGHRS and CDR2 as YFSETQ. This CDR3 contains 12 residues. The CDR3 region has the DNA TGCGCCAGCAGCCCCCACCAAGAGACCCAGTACTTC. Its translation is CASSPHQETQYF.

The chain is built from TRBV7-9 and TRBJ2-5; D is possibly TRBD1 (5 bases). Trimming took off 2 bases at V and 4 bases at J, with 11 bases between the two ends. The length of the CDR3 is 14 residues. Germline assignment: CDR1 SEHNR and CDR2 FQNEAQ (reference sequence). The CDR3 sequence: CASSLRGKTETQYF. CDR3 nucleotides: TGTGCCAGCAGCTTAAGGGGCAAAACAGAGACCCAGTACTTC.

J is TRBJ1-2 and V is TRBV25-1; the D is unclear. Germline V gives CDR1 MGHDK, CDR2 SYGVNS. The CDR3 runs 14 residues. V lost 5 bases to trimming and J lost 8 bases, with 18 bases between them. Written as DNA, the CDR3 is TGTGCCAGCAGTTCTGTTACAGTCCTTGGGGGCTACACCTTC. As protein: CASSSVTVLGGYTF.

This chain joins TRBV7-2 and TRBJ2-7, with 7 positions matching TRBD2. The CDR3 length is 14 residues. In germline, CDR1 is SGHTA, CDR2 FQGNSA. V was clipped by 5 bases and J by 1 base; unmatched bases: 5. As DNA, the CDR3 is TGTGCCAGCAGCCCTGGACTAGGTTCCTACGAGCAGTACGTC. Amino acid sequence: CASSPGLGSYEQYV.

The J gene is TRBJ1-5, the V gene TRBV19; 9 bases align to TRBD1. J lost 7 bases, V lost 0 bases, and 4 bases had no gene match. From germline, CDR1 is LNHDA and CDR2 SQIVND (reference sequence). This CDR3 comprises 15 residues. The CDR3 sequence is CASSIDTGGRQPQHF. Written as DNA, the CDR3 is TGTGCCAGTAGTATAGATACAGGGGGCAGGCAGCCCCAGCATTTT.

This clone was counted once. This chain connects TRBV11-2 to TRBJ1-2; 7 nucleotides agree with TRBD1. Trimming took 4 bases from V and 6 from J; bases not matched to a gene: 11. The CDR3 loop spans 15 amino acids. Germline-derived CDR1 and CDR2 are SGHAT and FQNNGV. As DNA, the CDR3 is TGTGCCAGCAGCTCGAGACAGGGATTGCAGAATGGCTACACCTTC. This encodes CASSSRQGLQNGYTF.

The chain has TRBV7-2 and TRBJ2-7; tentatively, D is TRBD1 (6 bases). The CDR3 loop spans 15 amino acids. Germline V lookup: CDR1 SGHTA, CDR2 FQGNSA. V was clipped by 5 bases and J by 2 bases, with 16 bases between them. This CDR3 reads CASSLNQDRTYEQYF. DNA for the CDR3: TGTGCCAGCAGCCTAAATCAGGACAGAACCTACGAGCAGTACTTC.

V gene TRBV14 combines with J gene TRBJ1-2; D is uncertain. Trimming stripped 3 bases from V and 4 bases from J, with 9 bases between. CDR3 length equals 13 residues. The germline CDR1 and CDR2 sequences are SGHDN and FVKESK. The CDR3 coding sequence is TGTGCCAGCAGCCAGGCCCGCTCCTATGGCTACACCTTC. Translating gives CASSQARSYGYTF.